Below, 18 T cell receptor beta chains from the same sample are listed, as sequenced in a study of cytomegalovirus exposure and HLA in healthy donors. The PCR ran on 60 Vbeta and 13 Jbeta primers. Sequencing was performed with immunoSEQ multiplex PCR; in TCRdb, only in-frame clones are kept and a portion is missing. The table includes approximately 260,000 clones, 84% detected once. The material sequenced was PBMCs. These receptors originate from a woman aged 40 to 50 in good health and CMV-seropositive.

The chain couples TRBV10-3 to TRBJ1-1; tentative D call: TRBD1 (5 bases). CDR1 is ENHRY, CDR2 SYGVKD, per germline. Trimming removed 2 bases from V and 3 bases from J, with 10 bases in between. The CDR3 is 14 residues long. CDR3 sequence reads: CAISELEGHTEAFF. CDR3 sequence (DNA): TGTGCCATCAGTGAGCTGGAGGGACACACTGAAGCTTTCTTT.

The gene calls are TRBV7-6 and TRBJ2-7; TRBD1 matches at 8 bases. This CDR3 comprises 12 residues. Germline trimming cut 4 bases from V and 6 bases from J; bases unmatched to any gene: 2. Germline lookup yields CDR1 SGHVS and CDR2 FNYEAQ. In nucleotides, the CDR3 is TGTGCCAGCAGCTCCACAGGGGGCGAGCAGTACTTC. It is translated as CASSSTGGEQYF.

The chain is built from TRBV9 and TRBJ2-2; D might be TRBD2 (5 bases). Germline loops: CDR1 SGDLS, CDR2 YYNGEE. V lost 4 bases and J lost 0, with 16 bases in between. The CDR3 spans 17 residues. The CDR3 nucleotides are TGTGCCAGCAGCAAAAGCGGTGGCGGCACGAACACCGGGGAGCTGTTTTTT. Protein sequence: CASSKSGGGTNTGELFF.

The chain has TRBV6-5 and TRBJ2-3, with TRBD2 as a possible D gene (5 bases). CDR1 and CDR2 (germline): MNHEY, SVGAGI. The CDR3 has 13 amino acids. The germline V and J ends were trimmed by 7 bases and 6 bases, with 14 bases remaining between them. The CDR3 region has the DNA TGTGCCAGCAACCTCCGGGGTACGGATACGCAGTATTTT. Translating gives CASNLRGTDTQYF.

This clone was counted a single time. The CDR3 region has the DNA TGCGCCAGCAGCTTGGTAGAAAACTATGGCTACACCTTC. Translated, it gives CASSLVENYGYTF. V usage is TRBV5-1 and J usage is TRBJ1-2, with D hard to call. V was shortened by 0 bases and J by 2 bases, with 5 bases between the two germline ends. The CDR3 has 13 residues. Germline V gives CDR1 SGHRS, CDR2 YFSETQ.

The gene calls are TRBV5-1 and TRBJ2-2; 12 nucleotides match TRBD1. Germline CDR1 reads SGHRS; CDR2 reads YFSETQ. The CDR3 is 16 residues long. Trimming at V came to 4 bases and at J to 4 bases, leaving 5 bases not matched to a gene. The CDR3, as DNA: TGCGCCAGCAGCCACGGGACAGGGGGCTTCACCGGGGAGCTGTTTTTT. The encoded protein is CASSHGTGGFTGELFF.

Only one count was recorded for this clone. The identical CDR3 is also encoded by other nucleotide sequences in the sample. The chain combines TRBV29-1 with TRBJ2-7, with D unclear. This CDR3 has 11 residues. Trimming pared 4 bases from V and 4 bases from J, leaving 8 bases between. Germline V lookup: CDR1 SQVTM, CDR2 ANQGSEA. CDR3 region: CSVGQAYEQYF. CDR3 in DNA: TGCAGCGTTGGGCAGGCGTACGAGCAGTACTTC.

This chain joins TRBV7-3 and TRBJ2-1, with D possibly TRBD1 on 6 matching bases. CDR3 length: 15 residues. V lost 5 bases, J lost 12 bases, and 23 bases lay in between. Germline values: CDR1 SGHTA, CDR2 FQGTGA. The CDR3 DNA reads as TGTGCCAGCAGCGCTTTCTCACAGGGTGAGAAAGGGCAGTTCTTC. It encodes CASSAFSQGEKGQFF. Full variable domain (missing parts from reference TRBV7-3 and TRBJ2-1): GAGVSQTPSNKVTEKGKYVELRCDPISGHTALYWYRQSLGQGPEFLIYFQGTGAADDSGLPNDRFFAVRPEGSVSTLKIQRTERGDSAVYLCASSAFSQGEKGQFFGPGTRLTVL.

V gene TRBV6-6 combines with J gene TRBJ1-1; unclear D gene. Germline V lookup: CDR1 MNHNY, CDR2 SVGAGI (reference sequence). The V gene lost 4 bases and the J gene lost 4 bases, with 10 bases spanning the gap. The CDR3 sequence is 13 residues long. Here the CDR3 DNA reads TGTGCCAGCAGTTGGCGGGAAAGCACTGAAGCTTTCTTT. Its translation is CASSWRESTEAFF.

The rearrangement uses TRBV2 and TRBJ2-7; 8 bases line up with TRBD2. Trimming cost V 3 bases and J 5 bases; bases outside gene matches: 9. The germline V gene encodes CDR1 SNHLY and CDR2 FYNNEI. This CDR3 has 15 amino acids. The CDR3 sequence is CASSDSGGRLNEQYF. The CDR3 DNA follows: TGTGCCAGCAGTGACTCTGGCGGGAGGCTCAACGAGCAGTACTTC.

This clone was seen a single time. V usage is TRBV5-8 and J usage is TRBJ2-7; TRBD1 agrees at 7 bases. The junction had 2 bases not matched to a gene; V was cut back by 3 bases and J by 2 bases. CDR3 length: 13 amino acids. Germline CDR1 SGHTS, CDR2 YDEGEE. CDR3 residues: CASSYRGPYEQYF. In DNA, the CDR3 is TGTGCCAGCAGCTACAGGGGTCCCTACGAGCAGTACTTC.

This chain connects TRBV6-5 to TRBJ2-1, with 8 bases identical to TRBD1. CDR3 length equals 13 residues. V trimming: 6 bases; J trimming: 9 bases; junction bases outside the gene matches: 7. Germline lookup yields CDR1 MNHEY and CDR2 SVGAGI. CDR3 sequence reads: CASRPGQDIEQFF. The CDR3 DNA sequence: TGTGCCAGCAGGCCGGGACAGGATATTGAGCAGTTCTTC.

J is TRBJ1-1 and V is TRBV7-9; D is ambiguous. Trimming shortened V by 3 bases and J by 3 bases, and 8 bases separated the two germline ends. The CDR3 runs to 13 residues. Germline V gene sequence: CDR1 SEHNR, CDR2 FQNEAQ (reference sequence). The chain's CDR3 is CASSFNRDTEAFF. CDR3 bases: TGTGCCAGCAGCTTTAACCGGGACACTGAAGCTTTCTTT. The whole variable domain, remainder taken from reference TRBV7-9 and TRBJ1-1, is DTGVSQNPRHKITKRGQNVTFRCDPISEHNRLYWYRQTLGQGPEFLTYFQNEAQLEKSRLLSDRFSAERPKGSFSTLEIQRTEQGDSAMYLCASSFNRDTEAFFGQGTRLTVV.

The V call is TRBV7-2, the J call TRBJ2-1; possible D gene TRBD1, 5 bases. Germline loops: CDR1 SGHTA, CDR2 FQGNSA. Trimming took 5 bases from V and 10 from J, leaving 12 bases between them. The CDR3 sequence is 12 residues long. Written as DNA, the CDR3 is TGTGCCAGCAGCCTCAGGGTTTGGGAGCAGTTCTTC. Translated: CASSLRVWEQFF.

The chain uses TRBV29-1 and TRBJ2-1, with 9 bases fitting TRBD2. The CDR3 spans 12 residues. V lost 6 bases, J lost 9 bases, and 6 bases stayed unmatched. Germline V gives CDR1 SQVTM, CDR2 ANQGSEA. As DNA, the CDR3 is TGCAGCGTCCCTAGCGGGATTGGTGAGCAGTTCTTC. Translating it yields CSVPSGIGEQFF.

The gene calls are TRBV28 and TRBJ2-7; maybe TRBD2 (6 bases). This CDR3 region has 12 residues. The germline V and J ends were trimmed by 5 bases and 4 bases, with 9 bases remaining between them. Germline V gives CDR1 MDHEN, CDR2 SYDVKM. In DNA form, the CDR3 reads TGTGCCAGCAGTCGGGGGACTTACGAGCAGTACTTC. Encoded protein: CASSRGTYEQYF.

This chain links TRBV11-1 with TRBJ2-1; D might be TRBD1 (5 bases). V was pared by 0 bases and J by 10 bases, with 10 bases between. Germline V CDR1 and CDR2: SGHAT, FQDESV (reference sequence). The CDR3 contains 13 residues. The CDR3 DNA is TGTGCCAGCAGCTTAGCGGAGTCAGGGGAGCAGTTCTTC. As protein: CASSLAESGEQFF.

The rearrangement links TRBV7-3 to TRBJ1-6, with TRBD1 matching 7 bases. From germline, CDR1 is SGHTA and CDR2 FQGTGA. This CDR3 has 15 amino acids. J gave up 7 bases and V 1 base, and 4 bases lay outside the gene matches. The CDR3 nucleotides read TGTGCCAGCAGCTTAAATGAGGGGGCGAATTCACCCCTCCACTTT. Amino acid sequence: CASSLNEGANSPLHF. Full variable domain (outside the CDR3, taken from reference TRBV7-3 and TRBJ1-6): GAGVSQTPSNKVTEKGKYVELRCDPISGHTALYWYRQSLGQGPEFLIYFQGTGAADDSGLPNDRFFAVRPEGSVSTLKIQRTERGDSAVYLCASSLNEGANSPLHFGNGTRLTVT.